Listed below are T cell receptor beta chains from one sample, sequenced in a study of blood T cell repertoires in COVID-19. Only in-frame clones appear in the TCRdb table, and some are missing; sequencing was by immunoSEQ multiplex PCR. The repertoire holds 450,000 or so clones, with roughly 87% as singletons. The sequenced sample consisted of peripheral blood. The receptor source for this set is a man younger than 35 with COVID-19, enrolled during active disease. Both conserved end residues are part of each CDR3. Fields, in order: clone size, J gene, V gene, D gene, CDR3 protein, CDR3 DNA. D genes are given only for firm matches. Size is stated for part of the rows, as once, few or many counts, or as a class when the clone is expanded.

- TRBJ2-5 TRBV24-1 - CATSAEYQETQYF TGTGCCACCAGTGCCGAGTACCAAGAGACCCAGTACTTC
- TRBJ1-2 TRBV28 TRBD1 CASSFGDRASGYTF TGTGCCAGCAGTTTTGGGGACAGGGCGAGTGGCTACACCTTC
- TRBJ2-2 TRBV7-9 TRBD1 CASSLLGGLAGELFF TGTGCCAGCAGCTTATTAGGGGGCTTAGCCGGGGAGCTGTTTTTT
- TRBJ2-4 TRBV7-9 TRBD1 CASSLGTGQNIQYF TGTGCCAGCAGCTTAGGGACAGGGCAAAACATTCAGTACTTC
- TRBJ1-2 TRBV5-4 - CASSLSGVRLYGYTF TGTGCCAGCAGCTTGTCAGGGGTGAGGCTCTATGGCTACACCTTC
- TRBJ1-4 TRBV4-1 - CASSQPRRGFEKLFF TGCGCCAGCAGCCAACCTAGGAGGGGTTTTGAAAAACTGTTTTTT
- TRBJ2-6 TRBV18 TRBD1 CASSPGTGTGANVLTF TGTGCCAGCTCACCAGGGACAGGGACTGGGGCCAACGTCCTGACTTTC
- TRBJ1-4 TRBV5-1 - CASSPRQAGNEKLFF TGCGCCAGCAGCCCGCGACAGGCCGGTAATGAAAAACTGTTTTTT
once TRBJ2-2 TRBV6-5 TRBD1 CASNIGQGVPGELFF TGTGCCAGCAATATCGGACAGGGGGTCCCCGGGGAGCTGTTTTTT
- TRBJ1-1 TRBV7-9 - CASSLMGATGTEAFF TGTGCCAGCAGCTTAATGGGGGCAACAGGGACTGAAGCTTTCTTT
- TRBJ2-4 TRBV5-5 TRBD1 CASSYGQGGNIQYF TGTGCCAGCAGCTACGGACAGGGGGGAAACATTCAGTACTTC
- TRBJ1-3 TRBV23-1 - CASSQQGGGNTIYF TGCGCCAGCAGTCAACAGGGTGGAGGAAACACCATATATTTT
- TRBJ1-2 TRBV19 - CASSIVGLGYGYTF TGTGCCAGTAGTATAGTTGGACTTGGGTATGGCTACACCTTC
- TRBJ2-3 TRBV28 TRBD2 CASSSRTSGRADTQYF TGTGCCAGCAGTTCCCGTACTAGCGGGAGGGCAGATACGCAGTATTTT
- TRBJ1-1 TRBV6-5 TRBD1 CASTETGGAFTEAFF TGTGCCAGCACGGAGACAGGGGGCGCGTTCACTGAAGCTTTCTTT
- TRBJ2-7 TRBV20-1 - CSASIADEQYF TGCAGTGCTAGCATAGCGGACGAGCAGTACTTC
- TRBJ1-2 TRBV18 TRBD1 CASSPPGQGLDGYTF TGTGCCAGCTCACCTCCGGGACAGGGGTTAGACGGCTACACCTTC
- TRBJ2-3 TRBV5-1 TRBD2 CASSSERDADTQYF TGCGCCAGCAGCTCCGAGCGGGATGCAGATACGCAGTATTTT
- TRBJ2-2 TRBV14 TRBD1 CASSYTLQGAGELFF TGTGCCAGCAGCTACACCTTACAGGGGGCCGGGGAGCTGTTTTTT
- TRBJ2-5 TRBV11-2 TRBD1 CASSSDRGSATQYF TGTGCCAGCAGCTCGGACAGGGGGTCGGCGACCCAGTACTTC
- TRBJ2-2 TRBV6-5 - CASRAGPEGTGELFF TGTGCCAGCAGAGCAGGACCGGAGGGCACCGGGGAGCTGTTTTTT
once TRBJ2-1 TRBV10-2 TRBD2 CASSESWGGYNEQFF TGCGCCAGCAGTGAGTCGTGGGGGGGCTACAATGAGCAGTTCTTC
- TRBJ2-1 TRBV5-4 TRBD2 CASSPIGTSGGSSYNEQFF TGTGCCAGCAGCCCTATCGGGACTAGCGGAGGGAGCTCCTACAATGAGCAGTTCTTC
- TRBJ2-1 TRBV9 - CASSGMGYGGEQFF TGTGCCAGCAGTGGCATGGGGTACGGGGGTGAGCAGTTCTTC
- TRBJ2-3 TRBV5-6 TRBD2 CASSFYGTSGRGTQYF TGTGCCAGCAGCTTTTATGGGACTAGCGGGAGGGGTACGCAGTATTTT
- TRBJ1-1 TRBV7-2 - CASSLQRYTEAFF TGTGCCAGCAGCTTACAGCGGTACACTGAAGCTTTCTTT
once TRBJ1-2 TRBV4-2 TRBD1 CASSQEGRGRFESYGYTF TGTGCCAGCAGCCAAGAAGGTAGGGGGCGGTTCGAATCATATGGCTACACCTTC
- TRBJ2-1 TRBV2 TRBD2 CASSVSGGNFNEQFF TGTGCCAGCAGTGTGAGCGGGGGGAATTTTAATGAGCAGTTCTTC
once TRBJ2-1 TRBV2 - CASSESGTSYNEQFF TGTGCCAGCAGTGAGTCTGGCACATCCTACAATGAGCAGTTCTTC
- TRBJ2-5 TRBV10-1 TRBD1 CASSENQGAKTQYF TGCGCCAGCAGTGAAAATCAGGGGGCAAAGACCCAGTACTTC
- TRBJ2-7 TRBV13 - CASSFGPAASYEQYF TGTGCCAGCAGCTTTGGGCCCGCCGCCTCCTACGAGCAGTACTTC
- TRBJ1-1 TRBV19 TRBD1 CASSISQGAEAFF TGTGCCAGTAGTATATCGCAGGGGGCTGAAGCTTTCTTT
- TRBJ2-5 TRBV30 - CAWTKGGQETQYF TGTGCCTGGACCAAGGGGGGGCAAGAGACCCAGTACTTC
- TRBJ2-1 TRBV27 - CASSPPRRGGNSYNEQFF TGTGCCAGCAGTCCCCCCAGGCGGGGAGGAAACTCCTACAATGAGCAGTTCTTC
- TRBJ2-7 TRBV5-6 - CASSAKAYEQYF TGTGCCAGCAGCGCCAAAGCATACGAGCAGTACTTC
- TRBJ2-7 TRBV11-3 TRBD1 CASSLEGQGRNEQYF TGTGCCAGCAGCTTAGAAGGACAGGGGAGAAACGAGCAGTACTTC
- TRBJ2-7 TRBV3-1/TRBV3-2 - CASSPTSVHEQYF TGTGCCAGCAGCCCGACTAGTGTACACGAGCAGTACTTC
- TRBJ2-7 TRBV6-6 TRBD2 CASRPTSGHSYEQYF TGTGCCAGCAGGCCGACTAGCGGGCATTCCTACGAGCAGTACTTC
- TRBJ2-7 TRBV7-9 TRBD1 CASSFRGTGNFYEQYF TGTGCCAGCAGCTTCAGGGGGACAGGGAATTTCTACGAGCAGTACTTC
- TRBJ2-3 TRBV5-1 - CASSLGDSHTDTQYF TGCGCCAGCAGCTTGGGGGACTCCCACACAGATACGCAGTATTTT
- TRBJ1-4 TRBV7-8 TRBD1 CASSDGTGINEKLFF TGTGCCAGCAGCGACGGGACAGGGATTAATGAAAAACTGTTTTTT
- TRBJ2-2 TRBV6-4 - CASSLTGGAGELFF TGTGCCAGCAGTCTAACAGGGGGGGCCGGGGAGCTGTTTTTT